The T cell receptor (beta chain) under discussion was sequenced for a study of blood T cell repertoires in COVID-19. Study in general: The cDNA or gDNA used as material had been derived from T cells, B-cell-depleted T cells, or PBMCs.

TCRdb's copy holds only in-frame clones and misses some; the assay was immunoSEQ multiplex PCR. The profile covers about 380,000 clones, with less than 85% appearing a single time and 3.5% to 4% taken by the ten largest. Germline V lookup: CDR1 LNHDA, CDR2 SQIVND (reference sequence). CDR3 length: 14 amino acids. J lost 5 bases, V lost 5 bases, and 6 bases had no gene match. The chain carries TRBV19 and TRBJ2-4; TRBD2 matches at 7 bases. Sequenced: peripheral blood. The sequence was obtained from a woman aged 18-30 years with acute or convalescent COVID-19. CDR3 amino acids: CASSWGLRQNIQYF. Written as DNA, the CDR3 is TGTGCCAGTAGTTGGGGACTACGCCAAAACATTCAGTACTTC.